This T cell receptor (beta chain) was found in a study of T-cell reconstitution after alpha-beta-depleted transplantation in children. Trimming removed 5 bases from V and 7 bases from J; junction bases left unmatched: 5. CDR3 size: 13 residues. From germline, CDR1 is DFQATT and CDR2 SNEGSKA (reference sequence). The TCRbeta library was prepared with unique molecular identifiers. TCRdb recomputed calls from the PCR reads with MiXCR, one row per CDR3 protein. The sample shows 190,000 or so distinct CDR3 sequences, around 6.8% of them seen only once. This clonotype occurred many times. The source is a human donor who donated a stem cell graft to a child with Wiskott-Aldrich syndrome. The chain employs TRBV20-1 and TRBJ2-4; 10 bases agree with TRBD1. This specimen was PBMCs from the stem cell graft donor, taken from the stem cell graft. The CDR3 region is CSASTGGGNIQYF. The CDR3 region has the DNA TGCAGTGCTTCGACAGGGGGCGGGAACATTCAGTACTTC.